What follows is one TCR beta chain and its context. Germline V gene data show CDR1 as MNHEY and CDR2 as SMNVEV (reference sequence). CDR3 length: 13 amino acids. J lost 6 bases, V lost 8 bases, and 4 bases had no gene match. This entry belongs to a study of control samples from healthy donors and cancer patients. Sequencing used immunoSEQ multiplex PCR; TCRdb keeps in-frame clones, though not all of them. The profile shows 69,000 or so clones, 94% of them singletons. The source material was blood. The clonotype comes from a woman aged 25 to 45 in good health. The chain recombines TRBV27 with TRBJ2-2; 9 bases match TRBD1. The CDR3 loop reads CASLQGAAGELFF. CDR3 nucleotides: TGTGCCAGCTTACAGGGGGCTGCCGGGGAGCTGTTTTTT.